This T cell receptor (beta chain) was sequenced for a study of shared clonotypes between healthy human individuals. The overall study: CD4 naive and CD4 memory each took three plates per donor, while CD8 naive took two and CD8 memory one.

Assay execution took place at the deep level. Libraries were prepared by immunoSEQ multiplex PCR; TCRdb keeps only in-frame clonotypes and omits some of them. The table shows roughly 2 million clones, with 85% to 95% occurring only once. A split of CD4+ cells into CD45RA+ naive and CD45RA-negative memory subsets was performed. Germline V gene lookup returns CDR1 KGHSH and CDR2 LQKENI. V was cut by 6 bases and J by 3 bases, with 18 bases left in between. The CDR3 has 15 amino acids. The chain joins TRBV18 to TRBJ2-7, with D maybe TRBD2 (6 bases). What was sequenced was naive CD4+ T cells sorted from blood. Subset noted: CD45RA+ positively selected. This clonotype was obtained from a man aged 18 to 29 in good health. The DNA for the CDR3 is TGTGCCAGCTCCTCGGCCCCCGGGGGAAGCTACGAGCAGTACTTC. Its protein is CASSSAPGGSYEQYF. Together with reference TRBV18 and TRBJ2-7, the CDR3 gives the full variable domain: NAGVMQNPRHLVRRRGQEARLRCSPMKGHSHVYWYRQLPEEGLKFMVYLQKENIIDESGMPKERFSAEFPKEGPSILRIQQVVRGDSAAYFCASSSAPGGSYEQYFGPGTRLTVT.